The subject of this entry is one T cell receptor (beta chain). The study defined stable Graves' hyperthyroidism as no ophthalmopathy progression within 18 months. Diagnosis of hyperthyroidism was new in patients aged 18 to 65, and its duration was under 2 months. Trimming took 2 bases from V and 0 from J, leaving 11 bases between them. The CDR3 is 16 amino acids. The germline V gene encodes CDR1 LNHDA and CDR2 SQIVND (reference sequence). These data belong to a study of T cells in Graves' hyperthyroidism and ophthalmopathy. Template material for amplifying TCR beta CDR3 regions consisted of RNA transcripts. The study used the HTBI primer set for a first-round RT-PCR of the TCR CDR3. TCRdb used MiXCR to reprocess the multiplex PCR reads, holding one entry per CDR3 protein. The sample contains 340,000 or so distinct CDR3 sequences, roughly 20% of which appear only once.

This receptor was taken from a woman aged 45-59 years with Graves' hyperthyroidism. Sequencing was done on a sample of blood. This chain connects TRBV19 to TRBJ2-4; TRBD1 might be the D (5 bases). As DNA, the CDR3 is TGTGCCAGTAGTATATCCCAGGGTTCAGCCAAAAACATTCAGTACTTC. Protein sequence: CASSISQGSAKNIQYF.